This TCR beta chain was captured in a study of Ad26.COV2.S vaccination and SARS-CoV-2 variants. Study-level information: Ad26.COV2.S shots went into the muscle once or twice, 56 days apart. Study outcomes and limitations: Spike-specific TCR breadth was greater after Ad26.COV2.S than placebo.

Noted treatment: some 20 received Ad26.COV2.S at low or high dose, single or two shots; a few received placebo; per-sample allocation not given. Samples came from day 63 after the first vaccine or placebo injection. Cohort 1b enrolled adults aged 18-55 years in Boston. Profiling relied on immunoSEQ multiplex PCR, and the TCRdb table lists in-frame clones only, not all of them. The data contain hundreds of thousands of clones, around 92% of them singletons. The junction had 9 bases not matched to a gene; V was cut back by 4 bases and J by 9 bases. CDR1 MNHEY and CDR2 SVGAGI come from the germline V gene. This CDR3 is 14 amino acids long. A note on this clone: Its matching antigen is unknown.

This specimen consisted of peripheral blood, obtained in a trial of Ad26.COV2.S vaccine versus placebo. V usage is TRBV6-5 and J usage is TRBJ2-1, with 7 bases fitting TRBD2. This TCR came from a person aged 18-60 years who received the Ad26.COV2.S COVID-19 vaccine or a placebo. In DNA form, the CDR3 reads TGTGCCAGCAGTTCGGCGGGCGGGGGTAGTGAGCAGTTCTTC. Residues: CASSSAGGGSEQFF.